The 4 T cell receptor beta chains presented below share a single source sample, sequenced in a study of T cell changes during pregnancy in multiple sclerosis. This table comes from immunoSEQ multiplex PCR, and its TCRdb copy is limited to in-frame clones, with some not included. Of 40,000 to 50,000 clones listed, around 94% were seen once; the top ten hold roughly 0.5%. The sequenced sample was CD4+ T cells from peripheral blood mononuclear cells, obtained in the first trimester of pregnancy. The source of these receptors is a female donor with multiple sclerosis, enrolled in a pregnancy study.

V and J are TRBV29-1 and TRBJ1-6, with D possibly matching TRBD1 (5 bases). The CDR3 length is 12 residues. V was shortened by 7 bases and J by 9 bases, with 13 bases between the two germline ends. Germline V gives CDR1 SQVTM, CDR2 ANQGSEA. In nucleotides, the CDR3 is TGCAGCGCGGGGGAGGCCGGTTCACCCCTCCACTTT. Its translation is CSAGEAGSPLHF. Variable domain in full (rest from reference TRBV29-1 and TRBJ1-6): SAVISQKPSRDICQRGTSLTIQCQVDSQVTMMFWYRQQPGQSLTLIATANQGSEATYESGFVIDKFPISRPNLTFSTLTVSNMSPEDSSIYLCSAGEAGSPLHFGNGTRLTVT.

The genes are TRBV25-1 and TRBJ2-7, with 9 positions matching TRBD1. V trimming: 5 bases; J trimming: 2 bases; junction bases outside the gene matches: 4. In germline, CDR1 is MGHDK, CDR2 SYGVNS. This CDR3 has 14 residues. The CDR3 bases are TGTGCCAGCAGTTGGGACAGGGCCCCCTACGAGCAGTACTTC. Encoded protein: CASSWDRAPYEQYF.

The CDR3 protein is CASSSGHMNTEAFF. The CDR3 DNA reads as TGTGCCAGCAGCTCGGGACACATGAACACTGAAGCTTTCTTT. The chain carries TRBV9 and TRBJ1-1, with a tentative D call TRBD1 (6 bases). The CDR3 has 14 residues. Deletions cut 4 bases from V and 0 bases from J, with 10 bases between. Germline loops: CDR1 SGDLS, CDR2 YYNGEE.

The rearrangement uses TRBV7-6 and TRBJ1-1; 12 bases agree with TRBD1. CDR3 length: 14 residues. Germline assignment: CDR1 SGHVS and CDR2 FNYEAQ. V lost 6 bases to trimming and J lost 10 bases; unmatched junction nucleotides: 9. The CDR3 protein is CASSPGQGAGAAFF. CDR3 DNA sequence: TGTGCCAGCAGTCCGGGACAGGGGGCCGGGGCAGCTTTCTTT.